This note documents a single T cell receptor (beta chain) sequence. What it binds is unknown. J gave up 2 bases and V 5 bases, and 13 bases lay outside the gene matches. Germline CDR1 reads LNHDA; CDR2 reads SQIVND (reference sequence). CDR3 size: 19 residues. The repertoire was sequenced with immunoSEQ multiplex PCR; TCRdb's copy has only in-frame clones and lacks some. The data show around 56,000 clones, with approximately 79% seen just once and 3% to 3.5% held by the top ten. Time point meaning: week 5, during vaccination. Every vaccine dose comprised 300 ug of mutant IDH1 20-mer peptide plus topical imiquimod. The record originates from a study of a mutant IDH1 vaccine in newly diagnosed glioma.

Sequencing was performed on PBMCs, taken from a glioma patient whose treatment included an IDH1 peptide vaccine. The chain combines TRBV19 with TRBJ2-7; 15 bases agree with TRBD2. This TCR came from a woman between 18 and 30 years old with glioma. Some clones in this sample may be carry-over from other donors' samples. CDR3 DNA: TGTGCCAGTAGTTCTACGGGACTAGCGGGAGGCAAATCGACCTACGAGCAGTACTTC. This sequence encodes CASSSTGLAGGKSTYEQYF.